The source of this T cell receptor (beta chain) is a study of sequential checkpoint blockade in melanoma. Study-wide background: First-line arms were nivolumab then ipilimumab, or the reverse, randomized 1:1. Maintenance nivolumab came after either treatment sequence.

Losses at the gene ends were 5 bases for V and 7 bases for J; bases not matched to a gene: 12. CDR3 length equals 15 residues. Germline V gene lookup returns CDR1 SGHNT and CDR2 YYREEE (reference sequence). Sequencing used immunoSEQ multiplex PCR; TCRdb keeps in-frame clones, though not all of them. Of nearly 11,000 clones detected, 78% appear once; the ten largest clones hold roughly 10%. As for treatment: randomized to nivolumab then ipilimumab (arm A) or the reverse (arm B). No patient had prior DNA-damaging chemotherapy. Sorted cells were live CD3+CD8+, lacking CD19 and CD56, from PBMCs. The sample in question was CD8+ T cells sorted from blood (inferred from file names), obtained from a patient given nivolumab and ipilimumab in sequence. The clonotype was recovered from a human donor with melanoma. V usage is TRBV5-4 and J usage is TRBJ1-2; 9 bases are a match to TRBD1. The CDR3 loop reads CASRLWPGTGSGYTF. The CDR3 region has the DNA TGTGCCAGCAGACTTTGGCCCGGGACAGGGAGTGGCTACACCTTC. Full variable domain (missing parts from reference TRBV5-4 and TRBJ1-2): ETGVTQSPTHLIKTRGQQVTLRCSSQSGHNTVSWYQQALGQGPQFIFQYYREEENGRGNFPPRFSGLQFPNYSSELNVNALELDDSALYLCASRLWPGTGSGYTFGSGTRLTVV.